The 24 T cell receptor beta chains presented below share a single source sample, sequenced in a study of T cells after yellow fever vaccination. In TCRdb, the 5' RACE reads were re-called with MiXCR into one record per CDR3 protein. This table holds 350,000 to 550,000 distinct CDR3 sequences, around 20% found once. Specimen: PBMCs, collected before the yellow fever booster vaccination. Source of these receptors: a young man who received the YFV17D yellow fever vaccine.

The V gene is TRBV27, the J gene TRBJ2-7; D is unresolved. The V gene lost 6 bases and the J gene lost 8 bases, with 20 bases spanning the gap. The CDR3 extends over 14 amino acids. CDR1 MNHEY and CDR2 SMNVEV come from the germline V gene (reference sequence). CDR3 residues: CASSPGTGFGKQYF. The CDR3 DNA sequence: TGTGCCAGCAGCCCTGGCACGGGTTTCGGCAAGCAGTACTTC.

This clonotype was found once. The V call is TRBV7-2, the J call TRBJ2-1, with 9 bases fitting TRBD1. The CDR3 is 15 residues long. Losses at the gene ends were 5 bases for V and 2 bases for J; bases not matched to a gene: 4. Germline values: CDR1 SGHTA, CDR2 FQGNSA. In nucleotides, the CDR3 is TGTGCCAGCAGCGTGGGACAGGGACCCTACAATGAGCAGTTCTTC. Translating gives CASSVGQGPYNEQFF.

The V call is TRBV6-2 or TRBV6-3, the J call TRBJ2-7; D is unresolved. V lost 5 bases and J lost 2, with 7 bases in between. Germline V gene lookup returns CDR1 MNHEY and CDR2 SVGEGT. There are 12 residues in the CDR3. CDR3 sequence reads: CASSQATYEQYV. The CDR3 nucleotides are TGTGCCAGCAGTCAGGCTACCTACGAGCAGTACGTC.

This chain uses TRBV24-1 with TRBJ1-2, with no clear D. The V end lost 4 bases, the J end lost 1 base, and 18 bases lay between the germline ends. The CDR3 spans 17 residues. Looked up from germline, CDR1 is KGHDR and CDR2 is SFDVKD. The CDR3 region is CATSEKGRKSLNYGYTF. The CDR3 nucleotides are TGTGCCACCAGTGAAAAAGGACGGAAGAGTCTTAACTATGGCTACACCTTC.

The chain couples TRBV27 to TRBJ2-5; D ambiguous. CDR1 MNHEY and CDR2 SMNVEV come from the germline V gene (reference sequence). CDR3 length equals 13 residues. Trimming shortened V by 8 bases and J by 5 bases, and 15 bases separated the two germline ends. The CDR3 loop is CASAPFSRETQYF. In DNA, the CDR3 is TGTGCCAGCGCCCCTTTCTCCCGGGAGACCCAGTACTTC.

This chain joins TRBV27 and TRBJ2-2; D is unclear. The CDR3 loop spans 14 amino acids. Germline loops: CDR1 MNHEY, CDR2 SMNVEV (reference sequence). Trimming shortened V by 6 bases and J by 3 bases, and 11 bases separated the two germline ends. The CDR3, as DNA: TGTGCCAGCAGCACCCTTGGGGACACCGGGGAGCTGTTTTTT. Its translation is CASSTLGDTGELFF.

This clonotype was counted ten times or more. CDR3 DNA: TGTGCCAGCAGCTTAGGCCCACGGGAGACCCAGTACTTC. Translation: CASSLGPRETQYF. This chain uses TRBV7-6 with TRBJ2-5; no clear D gene. V was shortened by 1 base and J by 5 bases, with 8 bases between the two germline ends. Germline CDR1 SGHVS, CDR2 FNYEAQ. The CDR3 totals 13 residues.

This clonotype was observed a few times. This chain connects TRBV5-1 to TRBJ2-3, with D perhaps matching TRBD2 (5 bases). Germline CDR1 and CDR2: SGHRS and YFSETQ. V was shortened by 3 bases and J by 4 bases, with 15 bases between the two germline ends. The CDR3 extends over 15 amino acids. This chain's CDR3 is CASSYLLGEADTQYF. CDR3 nucleotides: TGCGCCAGCAGCTACCTACTAGGAGAGGCAGATACGCAGTATTTT.

The genes are TRBV5-1 and TRBJ1-2; 8 bases agree with TRBD1. Germline values: CDR1 SGHRS, CDR2 YFSETQ. The junction had 5 bases not matched to a gene; V was cut back by 5 bases and J by 2 bases. CDR3 length: 14 residues. The CDR3 spells CASRVTGANYGYTF. The CDR3 nucleotides read TGCGCCAGCAGGGTGACAGGGGCAAACTATGGCTACACCTTC.

This clonotype appeared a few times. The gene calls are TRBV12-3 or TRBV12-4 and TRBJ2-7, with TRBD2 as a possible D gene (7 bases). Trimming stripped 7 bases from V and 7 bases from J, with 14 bases between. The CDR3 has 12 residues. DNA for the CDR3: TGTGCCAGCACCTCAGGGGAGGGGGAGCAGTACTTC. It yields the protein CASTSGEGEQYF.

In its sample, this clonotype was seen many times. The chain links TRBV6-5 to TRBJ1-1, with no clear D. The CDR3 totals 10 residues. Germline assignment: CDR1 MNHEY and CDR2 SVGAGI. Trimming pared 11 bases from V and 2 bases from J, leaving 6 bases between. CDR3 DNA sequence: TGTGCCGCCGGCAACACTGAAGCTTTCTTT. This gives the protein CAAGNTEAFF.

This clonotype came up a few times. This chain connects TRBV4-3 to TRBJ2-3, with D possibly matching TRBD1 (5 bases). Trimming removed 0 bases at V and 2 bases at J, with 9 bases between. CDR1 is LGHNA and CDR2 is YSLEER in the germline V gene. The CDR3 consists of 15 residues. In DNA, the CDR3 is TGCGCCAGCAGCCAAGACCCGGACATCACAGATACGCAGTATTTT. Translation: CASSQDPDITDTQYF.

The chain uses TRBV20-1 and TRBJ2-1; possible D gene TRBD1, 5 bases. The V end was cut by 3 bases, the J end by 4 bases, with 16 bases between. CDR1 is DFQATT, CDR2 SNEGSKA, per germline (reference sequence). The CDR3 loop spans 15 amino acids. The CDR3: CSASVSGMRYNEQFF. CDR3 bases: TGCAGTGCTAGCGTTTCAGGGATGAGATACAATGAGCAGTTCTTC.

The chain uses TRBV9 and TRBJ2-3; TRBD2 matches 7 bases. The CDR3 runs 13 residues. Germline assignment: CDR1 SGDLS and CDR2 YYNGEE. The V gene end was trimmed by 4 bases and the J gene end by 6 bases; junction bases not matched to a gene: 5. The CDR3: CASSSRDYDTQYF. CDR3 DNA: TGTGCCAGCAGCTCACGGGACTACGATACGCAGTATTTT.

Only a few counts were recorded for this clonotype. This chain connects TRBV5-1 to TRBJ1-2; TRBD1 might be the D (5 bases). V was cut by 5 bases and J by 8 bases, with 19 bases left in between. This CDR3 spans 14 amino acids. The V gene's germline CDR1 is SGHRS and CDR2 YFSETQ. CDR3: CASRPIRGTQGYTF. CDR3 nucleotide sequence: TGCGCCAGCAGGCCGATTCGGGGCACTCAAGGCTACACCTTC.

This clonotype has more than one count but fewer than ten. This chain uses TRBV12-3 or TRBV12-4 with TRBJ1-6; D uncertain. The CDR3 runs 12 residues. V was cut by 4 bases and J by 13 bases, with 11 bases left in between. The CDR3 spells CASSYGWGPLHF. The CDR3 DNA reads TGTGCCAGCAGTTACGGTTGGGGTCCCCTCCACTTT.

V and J are TRBV4-3 and TRBJ2-5, with D perhaps TRBD1 (6 bases). The germline V gene has CDR1 LGHNA and CDR2 YSLEER. The CDR3 runs 15 residues. Trimming took 1 base from V and 3 from J, leaving 12 bases between them. The CDR3 is CASSQGRRTEETQYF. CDR3 nucleotides: TGCGCCAGCAGCCAAGGGAGACGGACAGAAGAGACCCAGTACTTC.

V and J are TRBV3-1 and TRBJ2-7, with 12 bases matching TRBD2. CDR3 size: 15 residues. Germline V CDR1 and CDR2: LGHDT, YNNKEL (reference sequence). Trimming at V came to 3 bases and at J to 3 bases, leaving 3 bases not matched to a gene. Here the CDR3 reads CASSHSTSGGYEQYV. The CDR3 DNA reads as TGTGCCAGCAGCCACTCGACTAGCGGGGGCTACGAGCAGTACGTC.

This clonotype came up a few times. The chain links TRBV6-1 to TRBJ2-1, with D unresolved. In germline, CDR1 is MNHNS, CDR2 SASEGT. The V end was cut by 1 base, the J end by 5 bases, with 15 bases between. The CDR3 totals 16 residues. CDR3 sequence reads: CASSEGPARDDNEQFF. CDR3 nucleotide sequence: TGTGCCAGCAGTGAAGGCCCAGCCCGAGACGACAATGAGCAGTTCTTC.

This chain joins TRBV11-2 and TRBJ2-1; 10 nucleotides line up with TRBD1. Germline V lookup: CDR1 SGHAT, CDR2 FQNNGV. This CDR3 comprises 17 residues. The J segment lost 3 bases and the V segment lost 5 bases, leaving 10 bases of the junction unmatched. The CDR3, as DNA: TGTGCCAGCAGCGTAAGACCGGGACAGGGGAACTACAATGAGCAGTTCTTC. Protein: CASSVRPGQGNYNEQFF.

J is TRBJ1-5 and V is TRBV12-3 or TRBV12-4; D unresolved. Trimming took 4 bases from V and 0 from J, leaving 16 bases between them. The CDR3 has 17 residues. CDR3 region: CASSSHRADYSNQPQHF. The CDR3 coding sequence is TGTGCCAGCAGTTCCCATAGGGCAGACTATAGCAATCAGCCCCAGCATTTT.

Only a few counts were recorded for this clonotype. The rearrangement uses TRBV7-9 and TRBJ2-1; 11 bases fit TRBD2. J lost 10 bases, V lost 3 bases, and 20 bases had no gene match. CDR1 is SEHNR and CDR2 is FQNEAQ in the germline V gene (reference sequence). This CDR3 contains 19 residues. CDR3 in amino acids: CASSFSLAGGLQGSGEQFF. In DNA form, the CDR3 reads TGTGCCAGCAGCTTTTCCCTAGCGGGGGGCCTTCAAGGCTCGGGCGAGCAGTTCTTC.

The V and J genes are TRBV6-5 and TRBJ1-4; D is unresolved. Germline CDR1 MNHEY, CDR2 SVGAGI. V was cut by 2 bases and J by 8 bases, with 9 bases left in between. CDR3 length: 13 residues. This chain's CDR3 is CASSYAVGEKLFF. The CDR3 region has the DNA TGTGCCAGCAGTTACGCCGTAGGGGAAAAACTGTTTTTT.

This clonotype was picked up a small number of times. The CDR3 here is CASSQDLPSGGSYEQFF. The CDR3 DNA reads TGCGCCAGCAGCCAAGATCTCCCTAGCGGGGGGTCTTATGAGCAGTTCTTC. V usage is TRBV4-3 and J usage is TRBJ2-1, with 11 bases lining up with TRBD2. Germline assignment: CDR1 LGHNA and CDR2 YSLEER. The V and J ends lost 0 bases and 8 bases, in that order; junction bases with no gene match: 9. This CDR3 is 17 amino acids long.